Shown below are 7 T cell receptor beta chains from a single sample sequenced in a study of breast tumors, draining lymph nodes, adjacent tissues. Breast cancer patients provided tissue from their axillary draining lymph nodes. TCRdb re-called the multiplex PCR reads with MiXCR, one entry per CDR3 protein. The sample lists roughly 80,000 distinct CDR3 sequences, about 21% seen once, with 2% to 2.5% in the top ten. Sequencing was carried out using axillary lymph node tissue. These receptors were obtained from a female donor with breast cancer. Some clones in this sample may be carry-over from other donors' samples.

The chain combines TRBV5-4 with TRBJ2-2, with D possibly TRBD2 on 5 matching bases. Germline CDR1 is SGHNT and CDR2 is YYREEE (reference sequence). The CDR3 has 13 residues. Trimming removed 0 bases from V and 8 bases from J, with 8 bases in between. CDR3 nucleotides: TGTGCCAGCAGCTTGGATGAGCGGGGGGAGCTGTTTTTT. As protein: CASSLDERGELFF. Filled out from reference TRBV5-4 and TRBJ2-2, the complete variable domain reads ETGVTQSPTHLIKTRGQQVTLRCSSQSGHNTVSWYQQALGQGPQFIFQYYREEENGRGNFPPRFSGLQFPNYSSELNVNALELDDSALYLCASSLDERGELFFGEGSRLTVL.

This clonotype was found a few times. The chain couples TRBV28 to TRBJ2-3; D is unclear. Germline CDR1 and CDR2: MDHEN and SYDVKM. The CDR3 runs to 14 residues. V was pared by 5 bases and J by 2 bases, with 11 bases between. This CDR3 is CASSPARYTDTQYF. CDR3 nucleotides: TGTGCCAGCAGTCCCGCCAGATACACAGATACGCAGTATTTT.

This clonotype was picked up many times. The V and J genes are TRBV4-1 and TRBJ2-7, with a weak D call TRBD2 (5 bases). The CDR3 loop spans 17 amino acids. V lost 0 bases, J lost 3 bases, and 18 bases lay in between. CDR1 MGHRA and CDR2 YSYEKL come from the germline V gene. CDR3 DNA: TGCGCCAGCAGCCAAGATGATTTGCGGGTTCCCCACTACGAGCAGTACTTC. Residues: CASSQDDLRVPHYEQYF.

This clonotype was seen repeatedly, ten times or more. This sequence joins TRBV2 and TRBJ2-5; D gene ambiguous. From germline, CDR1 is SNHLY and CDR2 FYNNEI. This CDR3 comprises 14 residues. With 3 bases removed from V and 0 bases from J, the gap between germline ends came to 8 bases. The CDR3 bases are TGTGCCAGCAGTGACCGTAGGTACCAAGAGACCCAGTACTTC. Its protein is CASSDRRYQETQYF.

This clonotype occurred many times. For the CDR3, the DNA is TGTGCCAGCAGTAGGGACCCCGTGGGCAATCAGCCCCAGCATTTT. It specifies CASSRDPVGNQPQHF. V and J are TRBV6-1 and TRBJ1-5, with D possibly being TRBD1 (5 bases). CDR1 is MNHNS, CDR2 SASEGT, per germline. V was cut by 5 bases and J by 2 bases, with 13 bases left in between. This CDR3 spans 15 amino acids.

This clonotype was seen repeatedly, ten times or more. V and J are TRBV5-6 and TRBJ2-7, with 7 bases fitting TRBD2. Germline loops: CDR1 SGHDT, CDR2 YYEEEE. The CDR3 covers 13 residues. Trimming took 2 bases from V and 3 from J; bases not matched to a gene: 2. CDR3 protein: CASSFGLDYEQYF. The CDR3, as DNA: TGTGCCAGCAGCTTCGGACTAGACTACGAGCAGTACTTC.

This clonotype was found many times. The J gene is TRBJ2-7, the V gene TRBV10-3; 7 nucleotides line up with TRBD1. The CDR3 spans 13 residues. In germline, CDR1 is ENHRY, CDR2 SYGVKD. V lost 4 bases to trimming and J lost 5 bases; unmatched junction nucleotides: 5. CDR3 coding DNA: TGTGCCATCAGTGGACAGGGTGTCAACGAGCAGTACTTC. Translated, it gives CAISGQGVNEQYF.